A selection of T cell receptor beta chains follows, all from one sample in a study of T-cell reconstitution after alpha-beta-depleted transplantation in children. TCRdb re-derived calls from the PCR reads in MiXCR, one entry per CDR3 protein. There are about 250,000 distinct CDR3 sequences in the sample; roughly a quarter occur only once, and about 5% lies in the top ten. Sample: PBMCs, mostly from graft donor cells, taken 360 days after TCRalphabeta/CD19-depleted stem cell transplant. These receptors were obtained from a female patient younger than 10 who had a stem cell transplant for congenital amegakaryocytic thrombocytopenia, so the T cells may come from the graft donor. Each CDR3 is given with its conserved first and last residue. Fields, in order: D gene, clone size, V gene, J gene, CDR3 DNA, CDR3 protein. The D gene is left open where the match is weak. Expanded clones get a size class; other rows say once, few or many, or leave the size out.

d_call: -; clone_size: -; v_call: TRBV11-2; j_call: TRBJ2-1; cdr3_nt: TGTGCCAGCAGCGCCCCAGCGTTCTCCTACAATGAGCAGTTCTTC; cdr3_aa: CASSAPAFSYNEQFF
d_call: -; clone_size: -; v_call: TRBV2; j_call: TRBJ2-2; cdr3_nt: TGTGCCAGCAGTTGGCGCAGGGCCGCCACCGGGGAGCTGTTTTTT; cdr3_aa: CASSWRRAATGELFF
d_call: TRBD1; clone_size: -; v_call: TRBV29-1; j_call: TRBJ1-1; cdr3_nt: TGCAGCGGGGGACAGGGATGGAGGAACACTGAAGCTTTCTTT; cdr3_aa: CSGGQGWRNTEAFF
d_call: TRBD2; clone_size: few; v_call: TRBV20-1; j_call: TRBJ2-5; cdr3_nt: TGCAGTGCTAGAAGGACTAGTGGGTTAGTTGGGGAGACCCAGTACTTC; cdr3_aa: CSARRTSGLVGETQYF
d_call: -; clone_size: few; v_call: TRBV5-4; j_call: TRBJ2-4; cdr3_nt: TGTGCCAGCAGCGGTGGGGCCAAAAACATTCAGTACTTC; cdr3_aa: CASSGGAKNIQYF
d_call: -; clone_size: few; v_call: TRBV24-1; j_call: TRBJ2-3; cdr3_nt: TGTGCCACCAGTGATGCCGGGCTCTCCCGGGATACGCAGTATTTT; cdr3_aa: CATSDAGLSRDTQYF
d_call: -; clone_size: few; v_call: TRBV30; j_call: TRBJ2-5; cdr3_nt: TGTGCCTGGGGACTAACGGAGACCCAGTACTTC; cdr3_aa: CAWGLTETQYF
d_call: TRBD2; clone_size: -; v_call: TRBV20-1; j_call: TRBJ2-7; cdr3_nt: TGCAGTGCTCGGCAACAGACGGGTGTAGCGGGGGAGCAGTACTTC; cdr3_aa: CSARQQTGVAGEQYF
d_call: TRBD1; clone_size: -; v_call: TRBV12-3/TRBV12-4; j_call: TRBJ2-7; cdr3_nt: TGTGCCAGCAGTCCCCCCGGGACAGGGTTCCACGAGCAGTACTTC; cdr3_aa: CASSPPGTGFHEQYF
d_call: TRBD1; clone_size: -; v_call: TRBV27; j_call: TRBJ2-7; cdr3_nt: TGTGCCAGCAGGAGACAGGGCTTGGCCTACGAGCAGTACTTC; cdr3_aa: CASRRQGLAYEQYF
d_call: -; clone_size: -; v_call: TRBV12-3/TRBV12-4; j_call: TRBJ2-4; cdr3_nt: TGTGCCAGCACAAATCCGACAGGAAAAGCCAAAAACATTCAGTACTTC; cdr3_aa: CASTNPTGKAKNIQYF
d_call: -; clone_size: few; v_call: TRBV24-1; j_call: TRBJ2-5; cdr3_nt: TGTGCCACCAGTGTTGGGGCGGATATACAAGAGACCCAGTACTTC; cdr3_aa: CATSVGADIQETQYF
d_call: TRBD2; clone_size: few; v_call: TRBV7-8; j_call: TRBJ2-5; cdr3_nt: TGTGCCAGCAGCCCGGTAGCGGGGGGATTGGTAGAGACCCAGTACTTC; cdr3_aa: CASSPVAGGLVETQYF
d_call: -; clone_size: few; v_call: TRBV2; j_call: TRBJ2-7; cdr3_nt: TGTGCCAGCACCAGATGGGGGAGCTCCTACGAGCAGTACTTC; cdr3_aa: CASTRWGSSYEQYF
d_call: -; clone_size: few; v_call: TRBV12-3/TRBV12-4; j_call: TRBJ1-4; cdr3_nt: TGTGCCAGCAGTCTACACAGACCAACTAATGAAAAACTGTTTTTT; cdr3_aa: CASSLHRPTNEKLFF
d_call: TRBD1; clone_size: -; v_call: TRBV20-1; j_call: TRBJ1-5; cdr3_nt: TGCAGTGCTAGAGATCTGGGACAGGCGAAACGTGACCAGCATTTT; cdr3_aa: CSARDLGQAKRDQHF
d_call: -; clone_size: -; v_call: TRBV10-1; j_call: TRBJ2-5; cdr3_nt: TGCGCCACTTGTCCCCTTTTAGAGACCCAGTACTTC; cdr3_aa: CATCPLLETQYF
d_call: -; clone_size: medium-sized; v_call: TRBV24-1; j_call: TRBJ2-1; cdr3_nt: TGTGCCACCAGTGATTTCCGTGGTGAGCAGTTCTTC; cdr3_aa: CATSDFRGEQFF
d_call: -; clone_size: few; v_call: TRBV3-1; j_call: TRBJ2-7; cdr3_nt: TGTGCCAGCAGCCAGGGGGCTTGGTCCTACGAGCAGTACTTC; cdr3_aa: CASSQGAWSYEQYF
d_call: -; clone_size: few; v_call: TRBV10-3; j_call: TRBJ1-1; cdr3_nt: TGTGCCATCAGTGACGCGGCCACGGGGACTGAAGCTTTCTTT; cdr3_aa: CAISDAATGTEAFF
d_call: TRBD2; clone_size: -; v_call: TRBV5-5; j_call: TRBJ2-7; cdr3_nt: TGTGCCAGCAGCTTGGTACTAGCGGGACTCTACGAGCAGTACTTC; cdr3_aa: CASSLVLAGLYEQYF
d_call: -; clone_size: -; v_call: TRBV9; j_call: TRBJ1-2; cdr3_nt: TGTGCCAGCAGCACGGGATATGGCTACACCTTC; cdr3_aa: CASSTGYGYTF
d_call: TRBD2; clone_size: few; v_call: TRBV12-3/TRBV12-4; j_call: TRBJ2-3; cdr3_nt: TGTGCCAGCAGCCATCCCAGACTAGCGGACCGCACAGATACGCAGTATTTT; cdr3_aa: CASSHPRLADRTDTQYF
d_call: TRBD2; clone_size: -; v_call: TRBV15; j_call: TRBJ2-1; cdr3_nt: TGTGCCACCAGCAAGTCCGCGGGGGGAGGTTACAATGAGCAGTTCTTC; cdr3_aa: CATSKSAGGGYNEQFF
d_call: -; clone_size: -; v_call: TRBV12-3/TRBV12-4; j_call: TRBJ2-7; cdr3_nt: TGTGCCAGCAGCCCCGGGACACCCTCCTACGAGCAGTACTTC; cdr3_aa: CASSPGTPSYEQYF
d_call: -; clone_size: -; v_call: TRBV12-3/TRBV12-4; j_call: TRBJ1-5; cdr3_nt: TGTGCCAGCAGTTATCTGAATCAGCCCCAGCATTTT; cdr3_aa: CASSYLNQPQHF
d_call: -; clone_size: few; v_call: TRBV28; j_call: TRBJ2-7; cdr3_nt: TGTGCCAGCAGTTTTGGGCCGACTGCCTACGAGCAGTACTTC; cdr3_aa: CASSFGPTAYEQYF
d_call: -; clone_size: -; v_call: TRBV28; j_call: TRBJ2-7; cdr3_nt: TGTGCCAGCAGTCTCGCCGGGAACTCCTACGAGCAGTACTTC; cdr3_aa: CASSLAGNSYEQYF
d_call: TRBD1; clone_size: few; v_call: TRBV19; j_call: TRBJ2-1; cdr3_nt: TGTGCCAGTAGTATCACAGGGGGCTCCTACAATGAGCAGTTCTTC; cdr3_aa: CASSITGGSYNEQFF
d_call: TRBD2; clone_size: many; v_call: TRBV29-1; j_call: TRBJ2-7; cdr3_nt: TGCAGCGTCCAGCATAGCGGGGACCGCTACGAGCAGTACTTC; cdr3_aa: CSVQHSGDRYEQYF
d_call: TRBD2; clone_size: -; v_call: TRBV2; j_call: TRBJ2-7; cdr3_nt: TGTGCCAGCAGTGAACGACTAGCGGGAAGTTACGAGCAGTACTTC; cdr3_aa: CASSERLAGSYEQYF
d_call: -; clone_size: -; v_call: TRBV19; j_call: TRBJ1-5; cdr3_nt: TGTGCCAGTAGTATAGCTGGGGATGGGAATCAGCCCCAGCATTTT; cdr3_aa: CASSIAGDGNQPQHF
d_call: -; clone_size: -; v_call: TRBV11-2; j_call: TRBJ1-1; cdr3_nt: TGTGCCAGCCTACCCCGCGGGTTTTTCTCCACTGAAGCTTTCTTT; cdr3_aa: CASLPRGFFSTEAFF
d_call: -; clone_size: -; v_call: TRBV21-1; j_call: TRBJ2-2; cdr3_nt: TGTGCCAGCAGCAAGCTGGGCAACGCAGGATGGGAGACCGGGGAGCTGTTTTTT; cdr3_aa: CASSKLGNAGWETGELFF
d_call: -; clone_size: -; v_call: TRBV20-1; j_call: TRBJ2-2; cdr3_nt: TGCAGTGCTCTAGGGGTAGCCGGGGAGCTGTTTTTT; cdr3_aa: CSALGVAGELFF
d_call: -; clone_size: -; v_call: TRBV29-1; j_call: TRBJ1-2; cdr3_nt: TGCAGCGTTGAAGCCTCGGTCTATGGCTACACCTTC; cdr3_aa: CSVEASVYGYTF
d_call: -; clone_size: few; v_call: TRBV20-1; j_call: TRBJ2-7; cdr3_nt: TGCAGTGCCTCTTATTTTGAGCAGTACTTC; cdr3_aa: CSASYFEQYF
d_call: TRBD2; clone_size: few; v_call: TRBV28; j_call: TRBJ2-2; cdr3_nt: TGTGCCAGCACCACTAGCGGAGCGAACACCGGGGAGCTGTTTTTT; cdr3_aa: CASTTSGANTGELFF
d_call: -; clone_size: few; v_call: TRBV9; j_call: TRBJ2-7; cdr3_nt: TGTGCCAGCAGCGTAGGAGGTGCCGACGAGCAGTACTTC; cdr3_aa: CASSVGGADEQYF
d_call: -; clone_size: many; v_call: TRBV7-6; j_call: TRBJ2-3; cdr3_nt: TGTGCCAGCAGCTTAGCGGGGGCCAGAGATACGCAGTATTTT; cdr3_aa: CASSLAGARDTQYF
d_call: -; clone_size: few; v_call: TRBV5-1; j_call: TRBJ1-2; cdr3_nt: TGCGCCAGCAGCGTCGGACTCGACGGCTACACCTTC; cdr3_aa: CASSVGLDGYTF
d_call: -; clone_size: -; v_call: TRBV4-3; j_call: TRBJ2-6; cdr3_nt: TGCGCCAGCAGCCAAGATCTTCCGGGTATAAACTCTGGGGCCAACGTCCTGACTTTC; cdr3_aa: CASSQDLPGINSGANVLTF
d_call: -; clone_size: -; v_call: TRBV20-1; j_call: TRBJ2-3; cdr3_nt: TGCAGTGTCGCGCCTGCAGCGGGCGGGGATACGCAGTATTTT; cdr3_aa: CSVAPAAGGDTQYF
d_call: TRBD1; clone_size: few; v_call: TRBV6-5; j_call: TRBJ2-3; cdr3_nt: TGTGCCAGCAGATTAGACAGGGGGCGCGTGGATACGCAGTATTTT; cdr3_aa: CASRLDRGRVDTQYF
d_call: TRBD1; clone_size: -; v_call: TRBV5-1; j_call: TRBJ2-5; cdr3_nt: TGCGCCAGCAGCCCTGGGGCAGGGGGATTACAAGAGACCCAGTACTTC; cdr3_aa: CASSPGAGGLQETQYF
d_call: TRBD2; clone_size: once; v_call: TRBV2; j_call: TRBJ2-3; cdr3_nt: TGTGCCAGCATTCTCGTAGCGGGGGTCACAGATACGCAGTATTTT; cdr3_aa: CASILVAGVTDTQYF
d_call: TRBD2; clone_size: few; v_call: TRBV5-1; j_call: TRBJ2-1; cdr3_nt: TGCGCCAGCAGCTTGGCGGCTAGCGGGGGGAGCTCCTACAATGAGCAGTTCTTC; cdr3_aa: CASSLAASGGSSYNEQFF
d_call: -; clone_size: few; v_call: TRBV4-1; j_call: TRBJ1-2; cdr3_nt: TGCGCCAGCAGCCAGGGTCATGCCGGACAGAGCTATGGCTACACCTTC; cdr3_aa: CASSQGHAGQSYGYTF
d_call: -; clone_size: few; v_call: TRBV2; j_call: TRBJ2-2; cdr3_nt: TGTGCCAGCAGACTGGACCCGGACACCGGGGAGCTGTTTTTT; cdr3_aa: CASRLDPDTGELFF
d_call: -; clone_size: few; v_call: TRBV5-5; j_call: TRBJ2-1; cdr3_nt: TGTGCCAGCAGCTTGCTTGCCGGGACGGACTACAATGAGCAGTTCTTC; cdr3_aa: CASSLLAGTDYNEQFF
d_call: TRBD2; clone_size: few; v_call: TRBV5-1; j_call: TRBJ2-3; cdr3_nt: TGCGCCAGCAGCCCGGGACTACCGGATACGCAGTATTTT; cdr3_aa: CASSPGLPDTQYF
d_call: TRBD1; clone_size: few; v_call: TRBV12-3/TRBV12-4; j_call: TRBJ2-7; cdr3_nt: TGTGCCAGCAGTTACAGGGACAGGGGCTACGAGCAGTACTTC; cdr3_aa: CASSYRDRGYEQYF
d_call: TRBD2; clone_size: many; v_call: TRBV24-1; j_call: TRBJ2-3; cdr3_nt: TGTGCCACCAGTGATTTACGGGAGCGAGCGGGAGTGTATTTT; cdr3_aa: CATSDLRERAGVYF
d_call: TRBD1; clone_size: few; v_call: TRBV7-4; j_call: TRBJ2-2; cdr3_nt: TGTGCCAGCAGCTTACACAGGGGCAACACCGGGGAGCTGTTTTTT; cdr3_aa: CASSLHRGNTGELFF
d_call: -; clone_size: -; v_call: TRBV29-1; j_call: TRBJ1-2; cdr3_nt: TGCAGCGTTGAAGATCAGGGCAGTTACTTTGGCTACACCTTC; cdr3_aa: CSVEDQGSYFGYTF